In this sample, the clone carrying this T cell receptor (beta chain) turned up a few times. The target antigen is unknown. The data were obtained in a study of blood T cells in healthy people across ages. Study-wide findings and caveats: Donor CMV status was unknown, possibly confounding expanded clonotype changes.

The germline CDR1 and CDR2 sequences are MNHEY and SMNVEV (reference sequence). V lost 6 bases to trimming and J lost 7 bases; unmatched junction nucleotides: 15. CDR3 size: 16 residues. Then a second PCR, running about 6 to 12 cycles, was carried out with a sample-barcoded 5' primer and a J-beta primer mix. TCRdb used MiXCR to reprocess the 5' RACE reads, holding one entry per CDR3 protein. This sample yields 870,000 or so distinct CDR3 sequences, of which under 35% are seen a single time; approximately 15% belongs to the top ten. This sequence was found in an elderly woman in good health. Sequences were obtained from blood. This rearrangement joins TRBV27 to TRBJ1-2; 9 bases match TRBD1. The CDR3 DNA reads as TGTGCCAGCAGGCGAAGCGACTCCGGGACAGGGATTGGCTACACCTTC. This gives the protein CASRRSDSGTGIGYTF.